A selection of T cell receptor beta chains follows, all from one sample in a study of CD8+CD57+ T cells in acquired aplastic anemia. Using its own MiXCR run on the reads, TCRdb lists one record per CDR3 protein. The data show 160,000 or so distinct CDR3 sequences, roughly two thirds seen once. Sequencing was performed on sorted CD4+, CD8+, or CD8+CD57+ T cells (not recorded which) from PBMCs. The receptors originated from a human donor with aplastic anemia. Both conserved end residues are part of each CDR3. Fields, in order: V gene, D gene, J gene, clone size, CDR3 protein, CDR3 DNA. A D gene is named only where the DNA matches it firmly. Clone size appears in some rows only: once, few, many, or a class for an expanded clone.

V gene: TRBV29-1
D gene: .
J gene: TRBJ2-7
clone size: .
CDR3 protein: CSVEEVSMGQYF
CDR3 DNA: TGCAGCGTTGAAGAAGTCAGTATGGGGCAGTACTTC

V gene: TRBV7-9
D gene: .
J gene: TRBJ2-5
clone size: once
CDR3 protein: CASSLAESGGETQYF
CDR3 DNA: TGTGCCAGCAGCTTAGCGGAGTCAGGGGGGGAGACCCAGTACTTC

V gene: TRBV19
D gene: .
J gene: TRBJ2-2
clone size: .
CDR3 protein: CASSIVTGELFF
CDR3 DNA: TGTGCCAGTAGTATAGTTACCGGGGAGCTGTTTTTT

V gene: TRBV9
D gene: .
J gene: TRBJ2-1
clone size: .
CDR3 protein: CASSVQTQSNEQFF
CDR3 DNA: TGTGCCAGCAGCGTCCAGACGCAGAGCAATGAGCAGTTCTTC

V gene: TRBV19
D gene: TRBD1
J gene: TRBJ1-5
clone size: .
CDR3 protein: CASSDPDRGYQPQHF
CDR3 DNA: TGTGCCAGTAGTGACCCAGACAGGGGTTATCAGCCCCAGCATTTT

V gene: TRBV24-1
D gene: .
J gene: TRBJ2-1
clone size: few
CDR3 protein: CATSGWDNEQFF
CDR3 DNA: TGTGCCACCTCTGGATGGGACAATGAGCAGTTCTTC

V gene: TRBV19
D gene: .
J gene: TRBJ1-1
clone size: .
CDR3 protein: CASSFQGPNTEAFF
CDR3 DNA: TGTGCCAGTAGTTTCCAGGGCCCGAACACTGAAGCTTTCTTT

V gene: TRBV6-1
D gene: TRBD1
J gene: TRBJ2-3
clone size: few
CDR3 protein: CASSQYTGTGDSDTQYF
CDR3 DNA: TGTGCCAGCAGCCAATACACCGGGACAGGGGATTCAGATACGCAGTATTTT

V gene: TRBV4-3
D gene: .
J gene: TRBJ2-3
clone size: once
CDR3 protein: CASSQEGRGVDTQYF
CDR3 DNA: TGCGCCAGCAGCCAAGAGGGTCGAGGGGTAGATACGCAGTATTTT

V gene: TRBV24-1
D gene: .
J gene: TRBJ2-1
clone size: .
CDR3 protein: CATSGMTDYNEQFF
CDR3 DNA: TGTGCCACCAGTGGAATGACGGACTACAATGAGCAGTTCTTC

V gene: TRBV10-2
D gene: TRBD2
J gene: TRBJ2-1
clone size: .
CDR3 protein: CASRGGLAEPSSYNEQFF
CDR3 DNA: TGCGCCAGCAGGGGGGGACTAGCGGAACCAAGCTCCTACAATGAGCAGTTCTTC

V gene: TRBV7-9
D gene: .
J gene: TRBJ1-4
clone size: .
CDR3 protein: CASSPQGPGYEKLFF
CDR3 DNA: TGTGCCAGCAGCCCGCAAGGGCCAGGTTATGAAAAACTGTTTTTT

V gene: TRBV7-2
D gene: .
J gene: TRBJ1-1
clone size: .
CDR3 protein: CASSFTAITNTEAFF
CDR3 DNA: TGTGCCAGCAGCTTTACGGCCATTACGAACACTGAAGCTTTCTTT

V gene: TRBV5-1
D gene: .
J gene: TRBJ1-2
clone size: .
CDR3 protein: CASSLGANYGYTF
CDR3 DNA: TGCGCCAGCAGCTTGGGAGCTAACTATGGCTACACCTTC

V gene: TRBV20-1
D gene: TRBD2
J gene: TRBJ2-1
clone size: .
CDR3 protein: CSASSGAGGFNEQFF
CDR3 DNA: TGCAGTGCCAGCAGTGGAGCGGGGGGGTTCAATGAGCAGTTCTTC

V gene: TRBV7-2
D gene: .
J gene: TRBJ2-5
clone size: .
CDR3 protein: CASSLGEDAPQYF
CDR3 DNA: TGTGCCAGCAGCTTAGGGGAGGATGCGCCCCAGTACTTC

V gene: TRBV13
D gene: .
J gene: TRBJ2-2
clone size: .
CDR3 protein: CASSLGNGELFF
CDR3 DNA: TGTGCCAGCAGCTTAGGGAACGGGGAGCTGTTTTTT

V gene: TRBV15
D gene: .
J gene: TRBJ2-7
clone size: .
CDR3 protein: CATSRVTYYEQYF
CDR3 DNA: TGTGCCACCAGCAGAGTCACGTACTACGAGCAGTACTTC

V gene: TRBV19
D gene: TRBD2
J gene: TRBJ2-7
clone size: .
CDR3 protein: CASSRGLAGGYEQYF
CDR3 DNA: TGTGCCAGTAGTAGGGGACTAGCCGGAGGCTACGAGCAGTACTTC

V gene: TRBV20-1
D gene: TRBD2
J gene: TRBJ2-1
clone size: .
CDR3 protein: CSAGLAGGVNEQFF
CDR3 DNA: TGCAGTGCTGGACTAGCGGGAGGTGTCAATGAGCAGTTCTTC

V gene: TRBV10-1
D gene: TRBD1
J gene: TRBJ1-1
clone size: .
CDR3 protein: CASSESTGIEGTEAFF
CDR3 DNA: TGCGCCAGCAGTGAGTCGACAGGGATTGAGGGCACTGAAGCTTTCTTT

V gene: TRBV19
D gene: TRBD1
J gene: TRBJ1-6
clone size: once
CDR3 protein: CASQAGRDRSSPLHF
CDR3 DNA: TGTGCCAGTCAAGCTGGCCGGGACAGGTCTTCACCCCTCCACTTT

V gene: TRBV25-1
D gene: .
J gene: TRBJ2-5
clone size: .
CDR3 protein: CASSEMAGGVQETQYF
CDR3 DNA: TGTGCCAGCAGTGAAATGGCCGGCGGAGTTCAAGAGACCCAGTACTTC

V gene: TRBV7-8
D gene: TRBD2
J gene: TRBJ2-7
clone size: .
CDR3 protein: CASSLAGGVEQYF
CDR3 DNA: TGTGCCAGCAGCCTAGCGGGGGGGGTTGAGCAGTACTTC

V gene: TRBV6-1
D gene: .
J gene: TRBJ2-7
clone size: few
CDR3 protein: CASSRDTYYEQYF
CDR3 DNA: TGTGCCAGCAGCCGGGACACCTACTACGAGCAGTACTTC

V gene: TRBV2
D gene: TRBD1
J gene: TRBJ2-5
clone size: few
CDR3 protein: CASSPPGDRDQETQYF
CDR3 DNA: TGTGCCAGCAGCCCCCCGGGGGACAGGGATCAAGAGACCCAGTACTTC

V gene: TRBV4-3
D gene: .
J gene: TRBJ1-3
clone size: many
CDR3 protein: CASSQAGLIGNTIYF
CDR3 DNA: TGCGCCAGCAGCCAAGCGGGGTTGATTGGAAACACCATATATTTT

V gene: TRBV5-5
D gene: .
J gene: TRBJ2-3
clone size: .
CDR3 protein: CASSPTPVQRSTDTQYF
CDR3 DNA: TGTGCCAGCAGCCCCACCCCGGTCCAGCGAAGCACAGATACGCAGTATTTT

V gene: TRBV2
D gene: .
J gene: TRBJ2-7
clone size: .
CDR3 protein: CASRPRGRILSYEQYF
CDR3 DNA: TGTGCCAGCAGGCCTAGGGGCAGAATACTCTCCTACGAGCAGTACTTC

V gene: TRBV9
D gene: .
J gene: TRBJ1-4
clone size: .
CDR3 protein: CASSVEGGTNEKLFF
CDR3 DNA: TGTGCCAGCAGCGTAGAGGGGGGAACTAATGAAAAACTGTTTTTT

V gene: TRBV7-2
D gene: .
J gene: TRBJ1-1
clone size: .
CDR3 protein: CASSRGRNTEAFF
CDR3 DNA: TGTGCCAGCAGCCGAGGGCGGAACACTGAAGCTTTCTTT

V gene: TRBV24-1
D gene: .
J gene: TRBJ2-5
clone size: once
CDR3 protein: CATSPRGETQYF
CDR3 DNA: TGTGCCACCAGTCCCCGGGGAGAGACCCAGTACTTC

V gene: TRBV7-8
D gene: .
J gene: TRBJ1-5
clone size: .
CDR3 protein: CASSERTAQQNQPQHF
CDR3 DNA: TGTGCCAGCAGCGAGAGGACTGCCCAGCAGAATCAGCCCCAGCATTTT

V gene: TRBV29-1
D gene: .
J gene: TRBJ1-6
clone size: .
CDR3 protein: CSVADPNSPLHF
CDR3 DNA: TGCAGCGTCGCCGACCCCAATTCACCCCTCCACTTT

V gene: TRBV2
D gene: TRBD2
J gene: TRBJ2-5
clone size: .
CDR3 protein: CASRPPLAGVGGETQYF
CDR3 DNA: TGTGCCAGCAGACCACCACTAGCGGGAGTAGGTGGGGAGACCCAGTACTTC

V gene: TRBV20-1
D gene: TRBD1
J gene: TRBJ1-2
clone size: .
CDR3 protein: CSAPRDRAHGYTF
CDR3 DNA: TGCAGTGCTCCCCGGGACAGAGCCCATGGCTACACCTTC

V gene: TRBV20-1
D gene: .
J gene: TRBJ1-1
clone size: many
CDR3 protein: CSARGVDTADTEAFF
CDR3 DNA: TGCAGTGCTAGGGGGGTGGACACCGCGGATACTGAAGCTTTCTTT

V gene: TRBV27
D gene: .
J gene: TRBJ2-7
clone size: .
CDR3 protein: CASSPLEFTPYEQYF
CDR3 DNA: TGTGCCAGCAGTCCGCTGGAGTTTACCCCCTACGAGCAGTACTTC

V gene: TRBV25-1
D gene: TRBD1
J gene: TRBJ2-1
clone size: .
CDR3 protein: CASGGTGDVYEQFF
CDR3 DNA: TGTGCCAGCGGGGGGACAGGGGATGTCTATGAGCAGTTCTTC

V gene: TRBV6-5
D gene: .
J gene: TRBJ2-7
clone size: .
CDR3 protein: CAISRGLAYEQYF
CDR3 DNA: TGTGCCATCAGTCGGGGCCTAGCCTACGAGCAGTACTTC

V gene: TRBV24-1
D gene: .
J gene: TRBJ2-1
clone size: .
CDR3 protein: CATSDFADNEQFF
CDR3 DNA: TGTGCCACCAGTGATTTCGCCGACAATGAGCAGTTCTTC

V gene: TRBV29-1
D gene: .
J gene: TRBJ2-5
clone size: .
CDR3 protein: CSVDAAGETQYF
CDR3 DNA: TGCAGCGTTGATGCTGCCGGGGAGACCCAGTACTTC

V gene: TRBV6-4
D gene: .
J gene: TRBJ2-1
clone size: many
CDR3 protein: CASSAEDYNEQFF
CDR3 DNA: TGTGCCAGCAGTGCCGAGGACTACAATGAGCAGTTCTTC

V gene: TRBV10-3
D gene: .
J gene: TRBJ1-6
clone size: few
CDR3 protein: CAISDRSAPLHF
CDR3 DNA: TGTGCCATCAGTGACCGGTCCGCACCCCTCCACTTT

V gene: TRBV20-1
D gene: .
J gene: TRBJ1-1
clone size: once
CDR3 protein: CSARLRVGTEAFF
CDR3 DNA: TGCAGTGCTAGATTACGGGTGGGCACTGAAGCTTTCTTT

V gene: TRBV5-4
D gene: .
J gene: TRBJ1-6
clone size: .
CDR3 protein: CASSLGQVNSPLHF
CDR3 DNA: TGTGCCAGCAGCTTGGGGCAGGTCAATTCACCCCTCCACTTT

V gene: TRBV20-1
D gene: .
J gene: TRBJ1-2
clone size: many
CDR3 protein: CSGSGIADLNYGYTF
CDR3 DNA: TGCAGTGGATCAGGCATCGCTGACCTAAACTATGGCTACACCTTC

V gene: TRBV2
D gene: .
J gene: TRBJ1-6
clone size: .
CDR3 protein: CASSKEPGSPLHF
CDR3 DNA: TGTGCCAGCAGTAAAGAACCGGGGTCACCCCTCCACTTT

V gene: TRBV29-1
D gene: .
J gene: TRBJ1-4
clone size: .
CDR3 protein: CSATIGSTNEKLFF
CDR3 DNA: TGCAGCGCTACGATCGGGTCCACTAATGAAAAACTGTTTTTT

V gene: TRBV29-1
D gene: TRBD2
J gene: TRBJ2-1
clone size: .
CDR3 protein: CSVGRTSGYNEQFF
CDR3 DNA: TGCAGCGTTGGGCGGACTAGCGGTTACAATGAGCAGTTCTTC

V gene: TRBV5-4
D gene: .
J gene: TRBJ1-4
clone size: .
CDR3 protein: CASSTRDTNEKLFF
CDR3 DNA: TGTGCCAGCAGCACCCGGGACACTAATGAAAAACTGTTTTTT

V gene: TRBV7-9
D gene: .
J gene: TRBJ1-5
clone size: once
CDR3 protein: CASSHPTESNQPQHF
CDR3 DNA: TGTGCCAGCAGCCATCCTACGGAGAGCAATCAGCCCCAGCATTTT

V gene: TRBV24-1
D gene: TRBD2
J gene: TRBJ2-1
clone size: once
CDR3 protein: CATSDPGEGSGNEQFF
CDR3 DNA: TGTGCCACCAGTGACCCGGGGGAGGGGTCGGGGAATGAGCAGTTCTTC